This is a list of T cell receptor beta chains from one sample in a study of T cells in Graves' hyperthyroidism and ophthalmopathy. TCRdb called the multiplex PCR reads again in MiXCR, with one record for every CDR3 protein. Of about 500,000 distinct CDR3 sequences listed, 16% are singletons. Sequencing used blood. The source is a woman aged 18-30 years with Graves' hyperthyroidism. Both conserved end residues are part of each CDR3. A D gene is named only where the DNA matches it firmly. Some rows mark clone size as missing; the rest say once, few, many or name a class of expanded clone.

clone size,J gene,CDR3 length,V gene,D gene,CDR3 protein,CDR3 DNA
few,TRBJ2-1,15,TRBV6-2/TRBV6-3,-,CASSPRDGSYNEQFF,TGTGCCAGCAGTCCGCGGGACGGCTCCTACAATGAGCAGTTCTTC
many,TRBJ2-7,16,TRBV3-1,TRBD2,CASSQDGGLASHEQYF,TGTGCCAGCAGCCAAGATGGGGGACTAGCCTCCCACGAGCAGTACTTC
many,TRBJ1-1,15,TRBV5-1,TRBD1,CASSVHRGGNTEAFF,TGCGCCAGCAGCGTACACAGGGGGGGGAACACTGAAGCTTTCTTT
-,TRBJ2-1,15,TRBV29-1,-,CSVALGSVSYNEQFF,TGCAGCGTTGCGTTAGGTAGCGTCTCCTACAATGAGCAGTTCTTC
-,TRBJ2-1,17,TRBV10-3,TRBD2,CAISDPQRGGLYNEQFF,TGTGCCATCAGTGATCCCCAGCGGGGGGGCCTCTACAATGAGCAGTTCTTC
-,TRBJ2-7,15,TRBV11-2,TRBD2,CASSLVGGDSYDQYF,TGTGCCAGCAGCTTAGTGGGGGGGGATTCCTACGACCAGTACTTC
-,TRBJ1-2,12,TRBV27,-,CASSLRGFGYTF,TGTGCCAGCAGTTTAAGGGGGTTCGGCTACACCTTC
many,TRBJ2-7,14,TRBV11-1,TRBD1,CASSADRGSYEQYF,TGTGCCAGCAGCGCGGACAGGGGCTCCTACGAGCAGTACTTC
few,TRBJ1-5,13,TRBV10-2,TRBD1,CASSESPPGGRHF,TGCGCCAGCAGTGAGTCCCCTCCAGGGGGGAGGCATTTT
-,TRBJ2-7,14,TRBV5-1,-,CASSFRTGSYELYF,TGCGCCAGCAGCTTTCGGACTGGCTCCTACGAGCTGTACTTC
few,TRBJ1-2,14,TRBV19,TRBD1,CASRTTGEDYGYTF,TGTGCCAGTAGAACGACAGGGGAGGACTATGGCTACACCTTC
-,TRBJ1-2,16,TRBV24-1,-,CATSDSSDSGAYGYTF,TGTGCCACCAGTGATTCTTCGGACTCTGGGGCCTATGGCTACACCTTC